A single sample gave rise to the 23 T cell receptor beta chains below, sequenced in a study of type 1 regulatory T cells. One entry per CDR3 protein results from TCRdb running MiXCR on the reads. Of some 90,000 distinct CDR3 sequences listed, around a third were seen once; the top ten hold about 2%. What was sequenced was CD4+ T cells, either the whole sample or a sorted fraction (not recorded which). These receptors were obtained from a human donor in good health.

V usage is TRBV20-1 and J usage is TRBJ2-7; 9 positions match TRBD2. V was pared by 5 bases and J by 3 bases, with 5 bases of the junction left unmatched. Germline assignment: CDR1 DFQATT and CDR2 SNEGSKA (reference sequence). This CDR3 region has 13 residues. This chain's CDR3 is CSAPGLAVYEQYF. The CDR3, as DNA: TGCAGTGCTCCGGGACTAGCAGTCTACGAGCAGTACTTC.

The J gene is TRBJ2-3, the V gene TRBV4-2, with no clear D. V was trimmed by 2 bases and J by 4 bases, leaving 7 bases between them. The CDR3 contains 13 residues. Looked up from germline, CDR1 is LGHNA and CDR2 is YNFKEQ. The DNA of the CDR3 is TGTGCCAGCAGCCAACAGGTCCCAGATACGCAGTATTTT. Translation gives CASSQQVPDTQYF.

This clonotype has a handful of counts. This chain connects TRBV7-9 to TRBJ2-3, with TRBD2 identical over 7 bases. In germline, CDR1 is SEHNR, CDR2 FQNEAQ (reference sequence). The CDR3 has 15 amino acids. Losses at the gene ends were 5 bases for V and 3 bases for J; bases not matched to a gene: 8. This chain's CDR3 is CASSEAAGVTDTQYF. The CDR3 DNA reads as TGTGCCAGCAGCGAAGCGGCGGGAGTGACAGATACGCAGTATTTT.

The CDR3 coding sequence is TGTGCCAGTAGTATAGGGACAGGGGAGACCCAGTACTTC. It is translated as CASSIGTGETQYF. The chain recombines TRBV19 with TRBJ2-5; 8 bases match TRBD1. Germline assignment: CDR1 LNHDA and CDR2 SQIVND (reference sequence). After removal of 1 base from V and 5 bases from J, the junction contained 0 bases not matched to a gene. The CDR3 has 13 residues.

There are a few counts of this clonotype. The CDR3 DNA reads TGCAGTGCGTCCGGGACAGGGGGTAGGTTGAGCACTGAAGCTTTCTTT. It encodes CSASGTGGRLSTEAFF. The chain links TRBV20-1 to TRBJ1-1; 11 nucleotides match TRBD1. Germline lookup yields CDR1 DFQATT and CDR2 SNEGSKA (reference sequence). The CDR3 is made up of 16 amino acids. The trim removed 6 bases at V and 4 bases at J, leaving 13 bases unmatched.

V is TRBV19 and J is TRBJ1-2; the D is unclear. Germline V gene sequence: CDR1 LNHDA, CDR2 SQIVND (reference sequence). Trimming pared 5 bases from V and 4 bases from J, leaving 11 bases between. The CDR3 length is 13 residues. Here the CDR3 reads CASSLQVSYGYTF. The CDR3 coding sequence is TGTGCCAGTAGTCTCCAGGTGTCCTATGGCTACACCTTC.

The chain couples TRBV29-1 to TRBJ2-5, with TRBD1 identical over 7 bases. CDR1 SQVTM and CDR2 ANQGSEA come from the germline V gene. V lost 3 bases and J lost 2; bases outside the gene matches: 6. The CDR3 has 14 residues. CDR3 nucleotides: TGCAGCGTTGAGGATCCGGGACAGCAAGAGACCCAGTACTTC. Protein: CSVEDPGQQETQYF.

As DNA, the CDR3 is TGTGCCTGGAGTCCCCCAGGAGCCAGGGTGGTCGGAAACACCATATATTTT. Protein sequence: CAWSPPGARVVGNTIYF. V gene TRBV30 combines with J gene TRBJ1-3; a weak D match, TRBD1 (5 bases). The length of the CDR3 is 17 residues. Germline V gene data show CDR1 as GTSNPN and CDR2 as SVGIG (reference sequence). With 2 bases removed from V and 4 bases from J, the gap between germline ends came to 21 bases.

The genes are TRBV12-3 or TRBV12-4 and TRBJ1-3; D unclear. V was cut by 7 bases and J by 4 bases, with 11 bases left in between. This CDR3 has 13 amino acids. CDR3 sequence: CASMLDVGNTIYF. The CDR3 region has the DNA TGTGCCAGCATGTTGGACGTGGGAAACACCATATATTTT.

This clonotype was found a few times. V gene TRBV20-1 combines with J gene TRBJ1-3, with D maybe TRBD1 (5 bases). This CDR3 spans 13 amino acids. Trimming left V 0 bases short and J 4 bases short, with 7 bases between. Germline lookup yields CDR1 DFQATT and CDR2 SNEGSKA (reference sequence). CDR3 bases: TGCAGTGCTAGAGATCGGGGGGGAAACACCATATATTTT. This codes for CSARDRGGNTIYF.

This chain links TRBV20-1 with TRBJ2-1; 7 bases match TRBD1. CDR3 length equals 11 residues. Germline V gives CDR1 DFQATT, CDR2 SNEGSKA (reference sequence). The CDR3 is CRPQGENEQFF. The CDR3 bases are TGCAGACCCCAGGGGGAGAATGAGCAGTTCTTC.

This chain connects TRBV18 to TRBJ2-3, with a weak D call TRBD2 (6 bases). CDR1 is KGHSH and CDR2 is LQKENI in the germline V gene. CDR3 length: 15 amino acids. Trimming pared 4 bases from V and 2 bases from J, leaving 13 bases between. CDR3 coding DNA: TGTGCCAGCTCACTTTGGGACTCTTTCACAGATACGCAGTATTTT. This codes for CASSLWDSFTDTQYF.

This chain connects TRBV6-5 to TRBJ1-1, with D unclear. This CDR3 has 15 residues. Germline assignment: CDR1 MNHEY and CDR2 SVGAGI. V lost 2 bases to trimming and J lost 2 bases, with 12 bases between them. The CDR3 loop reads CASSYGSGLNTEAFF. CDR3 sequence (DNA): TGTGCCAGCAGTTACGGTTCGGGCCTCAACACTGAAGCTTTCTTT.

The CDR3 here is CASRGRGTDTQYF. The CDR3 bases are TGTGCCAGCAGAGGCCGCGGAACAGATACGCAGTATTTT. The chain uses TRBV5-4 and TRBJ2-3; D remains unclear. CDR1 is SGHNT, CDR2 YYREEE, per germline (reference sequence). Trimming left V 5 bases short and J 3 bases short, with 10 bases between. The CDR3 contains 13 residues.

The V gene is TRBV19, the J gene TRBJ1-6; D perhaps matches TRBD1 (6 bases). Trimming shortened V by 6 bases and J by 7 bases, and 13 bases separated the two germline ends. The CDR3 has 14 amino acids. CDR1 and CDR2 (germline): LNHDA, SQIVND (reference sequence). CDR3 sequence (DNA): TGTGCCAGTAGCCCGGACAGCCGGAATTCACCCCTCCACTTT. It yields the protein CASSPDSRNSPLHF.

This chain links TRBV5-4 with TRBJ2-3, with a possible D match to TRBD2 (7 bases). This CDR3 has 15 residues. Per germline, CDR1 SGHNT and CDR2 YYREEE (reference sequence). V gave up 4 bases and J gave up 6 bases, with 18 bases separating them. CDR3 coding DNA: TGTGCCAGCAGCGGGGGCACTAGCGTTTTTGATACGCAGTATTTT. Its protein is CASSGGTSVFDTQYF.

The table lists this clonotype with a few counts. In DNA, the CDR3 is TGTGCCAGCAGTGGTCAGGGGACCAGCAATCAGCCCCAGCATTTT. Translating gives CASSGQGTSNQPQHF. The chain couples TRBV2 to TRBJ1-5; D perhaps matches TRBD1 (6 bases). Germline values: CDR1 SNHLY, CDR2 FYNNEI. The ends were cut back, 4 bases at V and 1 base at J, with 11 bases in the middle. The CDR3 runs to 15 residues.

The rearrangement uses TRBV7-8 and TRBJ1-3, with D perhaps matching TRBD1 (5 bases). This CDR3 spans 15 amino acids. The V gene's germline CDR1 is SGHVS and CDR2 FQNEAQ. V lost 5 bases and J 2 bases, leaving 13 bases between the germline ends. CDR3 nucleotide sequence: TGTGCCAGCAGCCGGTGGAGGGGAACTGGAAACACCATATATTTT. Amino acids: CASSRWRGTGNTIYF. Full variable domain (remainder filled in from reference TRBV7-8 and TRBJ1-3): GAGVSQSPRYKVAKRGQDVALRCDPISGHVSLFWYQQALGQGPEFLTYFQNEAQLDKSGLPSDRFFAERPEGSVSTLKIQRTQQEDSAVYLCASSRWRGTGNTIYFGEGSWLTVV.

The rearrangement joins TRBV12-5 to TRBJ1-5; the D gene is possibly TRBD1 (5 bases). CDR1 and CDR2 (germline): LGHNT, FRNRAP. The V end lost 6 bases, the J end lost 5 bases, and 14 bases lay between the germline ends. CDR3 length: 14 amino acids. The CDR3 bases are TGTGCTAGTGGCCTGGTGGGGCACTATCAGCCCCAGCATTTT. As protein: CASGLVGHYQPQHF.

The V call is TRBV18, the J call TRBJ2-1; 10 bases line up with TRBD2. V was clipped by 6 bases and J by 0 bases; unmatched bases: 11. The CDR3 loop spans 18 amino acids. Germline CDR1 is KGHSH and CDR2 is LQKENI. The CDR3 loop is CASSSWGSGRISYNEQFF. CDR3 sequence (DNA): TGTGCCAGCTCCTCATGGGGTAGCGGGAGGATCTCCTACAATGAGCAGTTCTTC.

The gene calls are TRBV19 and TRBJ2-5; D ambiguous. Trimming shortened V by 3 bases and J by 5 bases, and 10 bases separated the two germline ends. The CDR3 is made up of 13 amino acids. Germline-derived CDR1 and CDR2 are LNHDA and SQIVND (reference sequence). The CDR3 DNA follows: TGTGCCAGTAGTATTTCCGGTGGGGAGACCCAGTACTTC. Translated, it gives CASSISGGETQYF. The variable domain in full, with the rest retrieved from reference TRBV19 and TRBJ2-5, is DGGITQSPKYLFRKEGQNVTLSCEQNLNHDAMYWYRQDPGQGLRLIYYSQIVNDFQKGDIAEGYSVSREKKESFPLTVTSAQKNPTAFYLCASSISGGETQYFGPGTRLLVL.

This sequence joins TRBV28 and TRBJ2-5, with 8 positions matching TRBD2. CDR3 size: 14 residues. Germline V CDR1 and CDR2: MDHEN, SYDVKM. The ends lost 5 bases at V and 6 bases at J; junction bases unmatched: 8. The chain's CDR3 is CASSEREIRKTQYF. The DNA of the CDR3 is TGTGCCAGCAGTGAGCGGGAGATTCGGAAGACCCAGTACTTC. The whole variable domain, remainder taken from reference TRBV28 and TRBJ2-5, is DVKVTQSSRYLVKRTGEKVFLECVQDMDHENMFWYRQDPGLGLRLIYFSYDVKMKEKGDIPEGYSVSREKKERFSLILESASTNQTSMYLCASSEREIRKTQYFGPGTRLLVL.

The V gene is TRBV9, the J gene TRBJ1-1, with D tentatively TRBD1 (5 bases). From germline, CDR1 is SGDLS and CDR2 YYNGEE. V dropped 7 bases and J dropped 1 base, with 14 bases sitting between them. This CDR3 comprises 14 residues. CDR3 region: CASGAMVENTEAFF. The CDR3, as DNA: TGTGCCAGCGGGGCCATGGTGGAGAACACTGAAGCTTTCTTT.